The following is a TCR beta chain sequence with its context. This clonotype comes out as medium-sized (0.01 to 0.1%) from its frequency, since no count is listed. This receptor's antigen is unknown. CDR1 and CDR2 were assigned from the germline V gene as SQVTM and ANQGSEA. Inclusive of the bounding cysteine and phenylalanine, the CDR3 is 12 residues long. The record lacks a DNA sequence. These data belong to a study of CXCR3-negative and CXCR3-positive naive CD8 T cells (dated by TCRdb to about 2019). Concerning the study at large: In total, approximately 150 million TRB reads were obtained, corresponding to roughly 1.5 +/- 0.3 million reads per library. The diversity and physicochemical repertoire analyses included ten to eleven donors pooled from two independent experiments. Naive subsets from about five donors and memory cells from 3 donors were included in the TRBV-TRBJ cluster analysis. Results the study describes overall, beyond this receptor: Repertoire diversity was comparably high in both naive subsets but much lower in memory CD8+ T cells. CXCR3 expression partially decreased after cryopreservation, so most assays used freshly isolated PBMCs. Because surface CD5, which is linked to self-reactivity in mice, was comparable between the naive subsets, TCR interaction strength was also inferred from TRB CDR3 physicochemical properties. Naive CXCR3-negative and CXCR3-positive cells from the same donor showed similar TRBV-TRBJ usage, whereas memory cells showed distinct patterns. TRB CDR3s from CXCR3-positive naive cells showed higher hydrophobicity (lower Kidera factor 4), lower energy, and higher strength and volume indices than CXCR3-negative naive cells.

The instrument was a NextSeq 550. The Human TCR Profiling Kit (MiLaboratory) was used to prepare UMI-labeled 5' RACE TRB cDNA libraries. The full amount of extracted RNA was used for cDNA synthesis, and the full amount of resulting cDNA was used for PCR amplification. Libraries were prepared in parallel with an identical number of PCR cycles. In the source study's methods: About 50,000 +/- 10,000 unique UMI-labeled TRB cDNA molecules per library were extracted with MIGEC and MiXCR, with at least two reads per UMI required. On average, each library contained approximately 40,000 +/- 10,000 functional in-frame TRB CDR3 nucleotide clonotypes without stop codons. After downsampling to 5000 UMI-labeled TRB molecules per sample, diversity metrics such as normalized Shannon-Wiener and Chao1 were calculated in VDJtools. VDJtools was used to calculate clonotype-size-weighted physicochemical properties of the central five CDR3 residues, namely interaction energy, strength, volume and Kidera factor 4. Based on TCRdb reprocessing of the reads, there is one entry per CDR3 protein sequence, and DNA is missing. TCRdb's processing, not the authors' own work, is the source of the V and J calls. This sample's records show around 6,800 distinct CDR3 sequences. Of the sample, approximately 1.4% falls within the top ten clones.

Each CD8+ T cell subset was flow-sorted in triplicate, with over 250,000 cells per subset placed directly into RLT lysis buffer. To exclude memory contaminants, naive CD8+ T cells were stringently defined as CD45RO-CCR7+CD27+CD95-. Peripheral blood mononuclear cells were isolated from buffy coats using standard density gradient centrifugation. Naive CXCR3-negative and CXCR3-positive CD8+ T cells were flow-sorted using a FACSAria III. An RNeasy Mini Kit was used to extract total RNA from the sorted cells. The rearrangement joined TRBV29-1 to TRBJ2-1. The receptor's source is a human donor in good health. Some clones in this sample may be carry-over from other donors' samples. The specimen was naive CXCR3+ CD8+ T cells from blood. What this sample's cell subset or site label stands for: CD45RO-CCR7+CD27+CD95- naive CD8+ T cells expressing CXCR3 (TNR3+). For the CDR3, the sequence is CSVEGNYNEQFF.